The subject of this entry is one T cell receptor (beta chain). Its antigen is undetermined. The entry originates in a study of graft-versus-host responses after intestinal transplantation. Background on the study: Induction using anti-thymocyte globulin, followed by tacrolimus and steroids for roughly 3 years, was given to all recipients.

The J segment lost 2 bases and the V segment lost 1 base, leaving 6 bases of the junction unmatched. Germline lookup yields CDR1 LGHNA and CDR2 YNFKEQ. The CDR3 contains 17 residues. The study's findings and limits: Within the allografts of patients who had graft-donor T cell macrochimerism, graft-versus-host to host-versus-graft clonal ratios were high. The recipient marrow held GvH clones, and some of them showed up first in ileum or blood.

This table comes from immunoSEQ multiplex PCR, and its TCRdb copy is limited to in-frame clones, with some not included. The data hold 75,000 to 100,000 clones, with approximately 95% observed a single time. The sequencing used unstimulated CD8+ T cells sorted from spleen or lymph node cells, collected before intestinal transplant. V is TRBV4-2 and J is TRBJ2-2, with 8 bases matching TRBD2. The source of this sequence is a human donor who received an intestinal transplant. Written as DNA, the CDR3 is TGTGCCAGCAGCCAAGTATCCAGCGGGGGTAACACCGGGGAGCTGTTTTTT. The encoded protein is CASSQVSSGGNTGELFF.